The rows below give T cell receptor beta chains drawn from one sample of a study of blood T cell repertoires in COVID-19. Assay: immunoSEQ multiplex PCR; the TCRdb copy retains only in-frame clones and omits some. The sample has fewer than 200,000 clones, 70% to 90% seen once. Sequenced input: peripheral blood. These receptors originate from a man in his forties who had recovered from COVID-19. Both conserved end residues are part of each CDR3. The order of the fields is clone size, D gene, J gene, V gene, CDR3 length, CDR3 protein, CDR3 DNA. The D gene is left open where the match is weak. For some rows the clone size is stated as once, few or many, or as a class when expanded; others skip it.

abundance: .; d_gene: .; j_gene: TRBJ1-2; v_gene: TRBV6-6; len: 13; CDR3aa: CASNYLSAPGYTF; CDR3nt: TGTGCCAGCAATTATCTGTCAGCGCCTGGCTACACCTTC
abundance: .; d_gene: TRBD1; j_gene: TRBJ1-2; v_gene: TRBV4-3; len: 17; CDR3aa: CASSQDRGQGILHGYTF; CDR3nt: TGCGCCAGCAGCCAAGATCGGGGACAGGGTATATTACATGGCTACACCTTC
abundance: .; d_gene: .; j_gene: TRBJ1-2; v_gene: TRBV9; len: 15; CDR3aa: CASSVGSLANYGYTF; CDR3nt: TGTGCCAGCAGCGTTGGTTCACTTGCTAACTATGGCTACACCTTC
abundance: few; d_gene: .; j_gene: TRBJ1-2; v_gene: TRBV28; len: 12; CDR3aa: CASTGSGYGYTF; CDR3nt: TGTGCCAGTACAGGGTCGGGCTATGGCTACACCTTC
abundance: .; d_gene: TRBD1; j_gene: TRBJ2-7; v_gene: TRBV7-8; len: 11; CDR3aa: CASSLGDRGYF; CDR3nt: TGTGCCAGCAGCTTAGGGGACAGGGGGTACTTC
abundance: few; d_gene: TRBD1; j_gene: TRBJ1-5; v_gene: TRBV19; len: 17; CDR3aa: CASSLIRDREFNQPQHF; CDR3nt: TGTGCCAGTAGTTTAATCCGGGACAGGGAATTCAATCAGCCCCAGCATTTT
abundance: .; d_gene: TRBD1; j_gene: TRBJ1-4; v_gene: TRBV7-2; len: 14; CDR3aa: CASSPTGSNEKLFF; CDR3nt: TGTGCCAGCAGCCCGACAGGGTCTAATGAAAAACTGTTTTTT
abundance: .; d_gene: TRBD1; j_gene: TRBJ2-7; v_gene: TRBV6-2/TRBV6-3; len: 15; CDR3aa: CASSSAGTGSYEQYF; CDR3nt: TGTGCCAGCAGTTCAGCCGGGACAGGATCCTACGAGCAGTACTTC
abundance: few; d_gene: TRBD1; j_gene: TRBJ2-5; v_gene: TRBV6-1; len: 16; CDR3aa: CASSGGTGAIRETQYF; CDR3nt: TGTGCCAGCAGTGGTGGGACAGGGGCTATCCGAGAGACCCAGTACTTC
abundance: .; d_gene: .; j_gene: TRBJ2-3; v_gene: TRBV6-4; len: 14; CDR3aa: CASSEQGDTDTQYF; CDR3nt: TGTGCCAGCAGTGAACAAGGAGACACAGATACGCAGTATTTT
abundance: few; d_gene: TRBD1; j_gene: TRBJ2-7; v_gene: TRBV19; len: 14; CDR3aa: CASSWDRMSYEQYF; CDR3nt: TGTGCCAGTAGTTGGGACAGGATGTCCTACGAGCAGTACTTC
abundance: once; d_gene: TRBD1; j_gene: TRBJ1-4; v_gene: TRBV18; len: 16; CDR3aa: CASSPPIGTANEKLFF; CDR3nt: TGTGCCAGCTCACCACCGATCGGGACAGCTAATGAAAAACTGTTTTTT
abundance: few; d_gene: .; j_gene: TRBJ1-1; v_gene: TRBV10-3; len: 13; CDR3aa: CAIREVAGTEAFF; CDR3nt: TGTGCCATCAGGGAGGTCGCAGGCACTGAAGCTTTCTTT
abundance: .; d_gene: TRBD1; j_gene: TRBJ1-1; v_gene: TRBV6-1; len: 13; CDR3aa: CASSESTGDEAFF; CDR3nt: TGTGCCAGCAGTGAGTCGACAGGGGATGAAGCTTTCTTT
abundance: .; d_gene: .; j_gene: TRBJ2-2; v_gene: TRBV7-9; len: 14; CDR3aa: CASRAGTTTGELFF; CDR3nt: TGTGCCAGCAGGGCCGGGACAACCACCGGGGAGCTGTTTTTT
abundance: .; d_gene: TRBD2; j_gene: TRBJ2-3; v_gene: TRBV6-4; len: 15; CDR3aa: CASSDSVAGADTQYF; CDR3nt: TGTGCCAGCAGTGACTCGGTAGCGGGGGCAGATACGCAGTATTTT
abundance: once; d_gene: TRBD2; j_gene: TRBJ2-5; v_gene: TRBV7-9; len: 13; CDR3aa: CASEAGDQETQYF; CDR3nt: TGTGCCAGCGAGGCGGGGGACCAAGAGACCCAGTACTTC
abundance: .; d_gene: .; j_gene: TRBJ1-2; v_gene: TRBV14; len: 12; CDR3aa: CASSQSLYGYTF; CDR3nt: TGTGCCAGCAGCCAATCTCTCTATGGCTACACCTTC
abundance: .; d_gene: .; j_gene: TRBJ2-5; v_gene: TRBV11-3; len: 13; CDR3aa: CASSSRLAETQYF; CDR3nt: TGTGCCAGCAGCTCCCGTCTCGCGGAGACCCAGTACTTC
abundance: .; d_gene: TRBD1; j_gene: TRBJ1-5; v_gene: TRBV5-7; len: 17; CDR3aa: CASSLREYRGSNQPQHF; CDR3nt: TGTGCCAGCAGCTTGAGGGAATACAGGGGTAGCAATCAGCCCCAGCATTTT
abundance: .; d_gene: TRBD2; j_gene: TRBJ2-5; v_gene: TRBV4-3; len: 16; CDR3aa: CASSQEFGGRLETQYF; CDR3nt: TGCGCCAGCAGCCAAGAATTTGGCGGGAGATTAGAGACCCAGTACTTC
abundance: .; d_gene: .; j_gene: TRBJ1-5; v_gene: TRBV11-2; len: 15; CDR3aa: CASSPIRRVGQPQHF; CDR3nt: TGTGCCAGCAGCCCCATTAGACGGGTGGGTCAGCCCCAGCATTTT
abundance: .; d_gene: .; j_gene: TRBJ2-1; v_gene: TRBV13; len: 12; CDR3aa: CASSLPGNEQFF; CDR3nt: TGTGCCAGCAGTCTTCCCGGCAATGAGCAGTTCTTC
abundance: .; d_gene: TRBD1; j_gene: TRBJ1-5; v_gene: TRBV9; len: 14; CDR3aa: CASSAQGVDQPQHF; CDR3nt: TGTGCCAGCAGCGCTCAGGGGGTCGATCAGCCCCAGCATTTT
abundance: once; d_gene: .; j_gene: TRBJ1-1; v_gene: TRBV19; len: 15; CDR3aa: CASSTSGPGSTEAFF; CDR3nt: TGTGCCAGTAGTACATCAGGGCCGGGTAGCACTGAAGCTTTCTTT
abundance: .; d_gene: .; j_gene: TRBJ2-2; v_gene: TRBV7-9; len: 15; CDR3aa: CASSPMVGGAGELFF; CDR3nt: TGTGCCAGCAGCCCCATGGTAGGAGGGGCCGGGGAGCTGTTTTTT
abundance: .; d_gene: .; j_gene: TRBJ1-2; v_gene: TRBV9; len: 17; CDR3aa: CASSPDREGLLNYGYTF; CDR3nt: TGTGCCAGCAGCCCGGACCGGGAGGGGCTACTGAACTATGGCTACACCTTC
abundance: .; d_gene: TRBD2; j_gene: TRBJ2-7; v_gene: TRBV6-5; len: 15; CDR3aa: CASTSSRGLALEQYF; CDR3nt: TGTGCCAGCACCTCCTCCCGGGGACTAGCCCTCGAGCAGTACTTC
abundance: once; d_gene: .; j_gene: TRBJ1-1; v_gene: TRBV6-5; len: 11; CDR3aa: CASSRGIEAFF; CDR3nt: TGTGCCAGCAGTAGAGGGATTGAAGCTTTCTTT
abundance: .; d_gene: .; j_gene: TRBJ2-7; v_gene: TRBV9; len: 15; CDR3aa: CASSSFPDTTYEQYF; CDR3nt: TGTGCCAGCAGCTCATTCCCGGACACCACCTACGAGCAGTACTTC
abundance: .; d_gene: TRBD1; j_gene: TRBJ2-7; v_gene: TRBV19; len: 15; CDR3aa: CASRGTDRGTYEQYF; CDR3nt: TGTGCCAGTAGGGGAACTGACAGGGGGACCTACGAGCAGTACTTC
abundance: once; d_gene: .; j_gene: TRBJ1-5; v_gene: TRBV7-8; len: 14; CDR3aa: CASSLIGVGQPQHF; CDR3nt: TGTGCCAGCAGCTTAATCGGGGTAGGTCAGCCCCAGCATTTT
abundance: .; d_gene: .; j_gene: TRBJ2-5; v_gene: TRBV25-1; len: 12; CDR3aa: CASSGGHETQYF; CDR3nt: TGTGCCAGCAGTGGGGGCCACGAGACCCAGTACTTC
abundance: .; d_gene: TRBD2; j_gene: TRBJ2-5; v_gene: TRBV6-2/TRBV6-3; len: 15; CDR3aa: CASSSTSREVRTQYF; CDR3nt: TGTGCCAGCAGTTCGACTTCGCGGGAGGTACGGACCCAGTACTTC
abundance: .; d_gene: .; j_gene: TRBJ1-1; v_gene: TRBV27; len: 11; CDR3aa: CASSFGSEAFF; CDR3nt: TGTGCCAGCAGTTTCGGTAGTGAAGCTTTCTTT
abundance: once; d_gene: .; j_gene: TRBJ2-7; v_gene: TRBV5-6; len: 13; CDR3aa: CASGRPQIYEQYF; CDR3nt: TGTGCCAGCGGGCGCCCACAGATTTACGAGCAGTACTTC
abundance: .; d_gene: .; j_gene: TRBJ1-1; v_gene: TRBV3-1/TRBV3-2; len: 14; CDR3aa: CASSQDKARSEAFF; CDR3nt: TGTGCCAGCAGCCAAGATAAAGCCAGGTCAGAAGCTTTCTTT
abundance: once; d_gene: .; j_gene: TRBJ1-2; v_gene: TRBV30; len: 15; CDR3aa: CAWSTLARANYGYTF; CDR3nt: TGTGCCTGGAGCACACTAGCTAGGGCTAACTATGGCTACACCTTC
abundance: .; d_gene: .; j_gene: TRBJ2-2; v_gene: TRBV3-1/TRBV3-2; len: 17; CDR3aa: CASSQDDWTANTGELFF; CDR3nt: TGTGCCAGCAGTCAGGATGATTGGACAGCGAACACCGGGGAGCTGTTTTTT
abundance: .; d_gene: .; j_gene: TRBJ1-2; v_gene: TRBV7-9; len: 15; CDR3aa: CASSLVGEANYGYTF; CDR3nt: TGTGCCAGCAGCTTAGTAGGGGAAGCTAACTATGGCTACACCTTC